The rows below give T cell receptor beta chains drawn from one sample of a study of blood T cell repertoires in COVID-19. Sequencing used immunoSEQ multiplex PCR; TCRdb keeps in-frame clones, though not all of them. The repertoire holds 100,000 to 150,000 clones, with around 76% as singletons. Specimen: peripheral blood. The receptors were sampled from an older man with COVID-19, enrolled during active disease. CDR3s include the opening cysteine and the closing phenylalanine or tryptophan. Expanded clones get a size class; other rows say once, few or many, or leave the size out.

v_gene: TRBV2; abundance: -; CDR3aa: CASSYNRDSNSPLHF
v_gene: TRBV12-3/TRBV12-4; abundance: -; CDR3aa: CASSVTGPHEQYF
v_gene: TRBV29-1; abundance: -; CDR3aa: CSGDRGGTDTQYF
v_gene: TRBV5-1; abundance: -; CDR3aa: CASSLKTGGQKFYF
v_gene: TRBV5-1; abundance: few; CDR3aa: CASSLVGYGLFF
v_gene: TRBV20-1; abundance: -; CDR3aa: CSASQTADSNQPQHF
v_gene: TRBV5-5; abundance: -; CDR3aa: CASSPGQGANYGYTF
v_gene: TRBV27; abundance: -; CDR3aa: CASSSDRAKNIQYF
v_gene: TRBV7-7; abundance: -; CDR3aa: CASSLDPTGGELFF
v_gene: TRBV28; abundance: once; CDR3aa: CASRAGGGDEQYF
v_gene: TRBV6-5; abundance: -; CDR3aa: CASSTGGGFSGYTF
v_gene: TRBV4-1; abundance: -; CDR3aa: CASSQGLAGTDTQYF
v_gene: TRBV5-4; abundance: -; CDR3aa: CASSPLAGASYEQYF
v_gene: TRBV28; abundance: -; CDR3aa: CASSLRTGLGEKLFF
v_gene: TRBV30; abundance: -; CDR3aa: CAWSEGAGYGYTF
v_gene: TRBV5-1; abundance: -; CDR3aa: CASSLPDGNEQYF
v_gene: TRBV19; abundance: -; CDR3aa: CASSIENSPLHF
v_gene: TRBV24-1; abundance: -; CDR3aa: CATSDLPGTAHSNQPQHF
v_gene: TRBV5-8; abundance: -; CDR3aa: CASSATSGRVYYEQYF
v_gene: TRBV7-8; abundance: once; CDR3aa: CASSGRGLAGVNTGELFF
v_gene: TRBV10-3; abundance: -; CDR3aa: CAIRPGQLSSGANVLTF
v_gene: TRBV4-1; abundance: -; CDR3aa: CASSQDGSGSYEQYF
v_gene: TRBV7-8; abundance: -; CDR3aa: CASSADWYEQYF
v_gene: TRBV7-3; abundance: -; CDR3aa: CASSLTGVTEAFF
v_gene: TRBV21-1; abundance: few; CDR3aa: CASSKGGTADNEQFF
v_gene: TRBV5-1; abundance: -; CDR3aa: CASSPGAGQINEQYF
v_gene: TRBV6-9; abundance: -; CDR3aa: CASSYSETSGRALHEQYF
v_gene: TRBV6-5; abundance: -; CDR3aa: CASSWASTDTQYF
v_gene: TRBV19; abundance: -; CDR3aa: CASSIGRDRLLQPQHF
v_gene: TRBV7-2; abundance: -; CDR3aa: CASSWSSGNTGELFF
v_gene: TRBV2; abundance: -; CDR3aa: CASTPGGLAKNIQYF
v_gene: TRBV28; abundance: -; CDR3aa: CASSLMTGSYNSPLHF
v_gene: TRBV9; abundance: -; CDR3aa: CATGTSGSSYNEQFF
v_gene: TRBV3-1/TRBV3-2; abundance: -; CDR3aa: CASSQDGGTGNTIYF
v_gene: TRBV6-2/TRBV6-3; abundance: few; CDR3aa: CASSYDLGYRSSYNEQFF
v_gene: TRBV6-6; abundance: -; CDR3aa: CASRTEETQYF
v_gene: TRBV5-6; abundance: -; CDR3aa: CASSLRRSGIRDSPLHF
v_gene: TRBV3-1/TRBV3-2; abundance: few; CDR3aa: CASSQDRAYSPLHF
v_gene: TRBV18; abundance: -; CDR3aa: CASSPGTATSSYNSPLHF
v_gene: TRBV6-5; abundance: -; CDR3aa: CASRAGRGVYEQYF
v_gene: TRBV10-3; abundance: -; CDR3aa: CATSGQGNNEQFF
v_gene: TRBV7-8; abundance: few; CDR3aa: CASSSKETQYF
v_gene: TRBV6-5; abundance: once; CDR3aa: CASRDTSNYGYTF
v_gene: TRBV27; abundance: few; CDR3aa: CASSLRGAPGYTF
v_gene: TRBV10-2; abundance: few; CDR3aa: CASSGLAGGPGELFF
v_gene: TRBV21-1; abundance: -; CDR3aa: CASSKVFSGGSEQFF
v_gene: TRBV28; abundance: -; CDR3aa: CASSWGSGSQKQFF
v_gene: TRBV7-3; abundance: -; CDR3aa: CASSPTSSGNNEQFF
v_gene: TRBV2; abundance: -; CDR3aa: CASSEGPTLSYNSPLHF
v_gene: TRBV19; abundance: few; CDR3aa: CASSLSSGEVYNEQFF
v_gene: TRBV21-1; abundance: -; CDR3aa: CASSTLGQGDNYGYTF
v_gene: TRBV14; abundance: -; CDR3aa: CASSQDTGAQETQYF
v_gene: TRBV7-8; abundance: -; CDR3aa: CASSWGLVGGEQYF
v_gene: TRBV29-1; abundance: -; CDR3aa: CSVDRDYQETQYF
v_gene: TRBV14; abundance: -; CDR3aa: CASSQDREPGYTQYF